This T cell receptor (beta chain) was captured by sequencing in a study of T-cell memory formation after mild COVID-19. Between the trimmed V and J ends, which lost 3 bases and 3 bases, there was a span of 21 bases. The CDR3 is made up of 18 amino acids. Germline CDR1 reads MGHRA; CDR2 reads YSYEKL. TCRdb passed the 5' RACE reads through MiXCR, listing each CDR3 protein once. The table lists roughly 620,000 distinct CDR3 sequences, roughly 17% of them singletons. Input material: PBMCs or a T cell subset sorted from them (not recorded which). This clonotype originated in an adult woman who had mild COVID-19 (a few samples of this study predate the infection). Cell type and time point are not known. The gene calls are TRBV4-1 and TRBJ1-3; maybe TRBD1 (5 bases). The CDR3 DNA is TGCGCCAGCAGCCATTCATCCGACCCAGGGAAAGGTGGAAACACCATATATTTT. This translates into CASSHSSDPGKGGNTIYF.